Judged by abundance, the clone carrying this T cell receptor (beta chain) is medium-sized. The antigen is unknown. These data belong to a study of T-cell reconstitution after alpha-beta-depleted transplantation in children. Preparing the TCRbeta library involved the use of unique molecular identifiers. TCRdb itself ran the PCR reads through MiXCR, one entry per CDR3 protein. Among 4,400 or so distinct CDR3 sequences listed, around an eighth were seen once. Study findings and constraints: Two months or so post-transplant, alpha-beta T cells reportedly derived from several hundred expanded graft clones.

The CDR3 has 12 residues. V was shortened by 4 bases and J by 7 bases, with 11 bases between the two germline ends. The germline CDR1 and CDR2 sequences are SEHNR and FQNEAQ (reference sequence). This TCR came from a male patient between 2 and 9 years old who had a stem cell transplant for acute lymphoblastic leukemia, so the T cells may come from the graft donor. The V and J genes are TRBV7-9 and TRBJ2-7; D unclear. The starting material was PBMCs, mostly from graft donor cells, obtained 60 days after TCRalphabeta/CD19-depleted stem cell transplant. This CDR3 reads CASSSPAREQYF. The CDR3 DNA reads TGTGCCAGCAGCTCTCCGGCCAGAGAGCAGTACTTC.